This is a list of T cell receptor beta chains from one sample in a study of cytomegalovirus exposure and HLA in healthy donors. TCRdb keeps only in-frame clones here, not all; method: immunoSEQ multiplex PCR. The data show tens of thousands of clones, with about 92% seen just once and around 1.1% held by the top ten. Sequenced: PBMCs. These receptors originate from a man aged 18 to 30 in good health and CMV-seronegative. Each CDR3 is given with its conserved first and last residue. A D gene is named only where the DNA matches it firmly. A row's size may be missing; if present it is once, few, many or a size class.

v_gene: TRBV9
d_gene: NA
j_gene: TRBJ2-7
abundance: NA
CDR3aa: CASSVDASYYEQYF
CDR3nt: TGTGCCAGCAGCGTAGACGCCTCCTATTACGAGCAGTACTTC

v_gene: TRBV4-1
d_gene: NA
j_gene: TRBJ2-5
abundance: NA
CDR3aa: CASSPVTGMKTQYF
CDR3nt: TGCGCCAGCAGCCCCGTTACAGGGATGAAGACCCAGTACTTC

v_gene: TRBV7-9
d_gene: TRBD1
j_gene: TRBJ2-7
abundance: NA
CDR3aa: CASSSHDRGYEQYF
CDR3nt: TGTGCCAGCAGCTCCCACGACAGGGGCTACGAGCAGTACTTC

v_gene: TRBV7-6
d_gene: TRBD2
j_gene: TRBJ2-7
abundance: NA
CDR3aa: CASSSPAGGSYEQYF
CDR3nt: TGTGCCAGCTCCTCCCCAGCGGGGGGATCCTACGAGCAGTACTTC

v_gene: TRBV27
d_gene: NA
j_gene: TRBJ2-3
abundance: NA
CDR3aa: CASSSQFRGPDTQYF
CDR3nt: TGTGCCAGCAGTTCACAATTCAGGGGCCCAGATACGCAGTATTTT

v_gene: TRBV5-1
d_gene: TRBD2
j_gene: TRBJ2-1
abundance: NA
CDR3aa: CASSRTSGSYNEQFF
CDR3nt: TGCGCCAGCAGCAGGACTAGCGGGAGTTACAATGAGCAGTTCTTC

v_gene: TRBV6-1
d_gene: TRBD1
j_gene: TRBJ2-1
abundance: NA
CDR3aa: CASRNRGRGANEQFF
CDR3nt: TGTGCCAGCAGAAACAGGGGGCGAGGTGCCAATGAGCAGTTCTTC

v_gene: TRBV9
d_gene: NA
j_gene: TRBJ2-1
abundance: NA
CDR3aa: CASSGGHSMGNEQFF
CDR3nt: TGTGCCAGCAGCGGGGGACACTCCATGGGGAATGAGCAGTTCTTC

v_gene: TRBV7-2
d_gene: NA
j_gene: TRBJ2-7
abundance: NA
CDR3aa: CASSFSAGSSYEQYF
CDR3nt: TGTGCCAGCAGCTTCTCGGCGGGCAGCTCCTACGAGCAGTACTTC

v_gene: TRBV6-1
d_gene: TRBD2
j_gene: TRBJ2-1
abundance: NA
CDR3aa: CASSELAGEGNEQFF
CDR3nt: TGTGCCAGCAGTGAATTAGCGGGCGAGGGGAATGAGCAGTTCTTC

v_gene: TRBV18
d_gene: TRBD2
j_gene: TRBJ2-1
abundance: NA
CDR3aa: CASSPTSGRNEQFF
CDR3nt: TGTGCCAGCTCACCGACTAGCGGGAGGAATGAGCAGTTCTTC

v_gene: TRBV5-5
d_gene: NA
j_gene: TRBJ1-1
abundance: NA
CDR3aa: CASSTTGISEAFF
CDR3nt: TGTGCCAGCAGTACCACAGGGATCTCTGAAGCTTTCTTT

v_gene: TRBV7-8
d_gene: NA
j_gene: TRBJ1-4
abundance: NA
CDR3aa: CASSLVAQGEKLFF
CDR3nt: TGTGCCAGCAGCTTAGTGGCCCAGGGTGAAAAACTGTTTTTT

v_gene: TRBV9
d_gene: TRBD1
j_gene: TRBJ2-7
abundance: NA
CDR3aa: CASSVSGQGVYEQYF
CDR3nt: TGTGCCAGCAGCGTCTCTGGCCAGGGGGTATACGAGCAGTACTTC

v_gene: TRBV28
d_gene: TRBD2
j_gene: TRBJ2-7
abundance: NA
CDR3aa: CANPRGVGDPYEQYF
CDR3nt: TGTGCCAACCCTCGGGGGGTGGGGGACCCCTACGAGCAGTACTTC

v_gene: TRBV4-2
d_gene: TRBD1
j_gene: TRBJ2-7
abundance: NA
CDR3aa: CASSPGTGESYEQYF
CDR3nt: TGTGCCAGCAGCCCGGGGACAGGGGAGTCCTACGAGCAGTACTTC

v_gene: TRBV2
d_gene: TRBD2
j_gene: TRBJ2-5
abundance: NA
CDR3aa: CASRGLAVQETQYF
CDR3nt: TGTGCCAGCAGGGGACTAGCGGTCCAAGAGACCCAGTACTTC

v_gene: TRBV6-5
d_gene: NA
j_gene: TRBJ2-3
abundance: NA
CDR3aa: CASSYRQADTQYF
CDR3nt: TGTGCCAGCAGTTACAGGCAGGCAGATACGCAGTATTTT

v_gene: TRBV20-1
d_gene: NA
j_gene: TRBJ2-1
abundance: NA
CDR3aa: CSAKHNEQFF
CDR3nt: TGCAGTGCTAAGCACAATGAGCAGTTCTTC

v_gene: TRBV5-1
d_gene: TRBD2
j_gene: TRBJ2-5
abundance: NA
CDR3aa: CASSWAQAGGQETQYF
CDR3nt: TGCGCCAGCAGCTGGGCCCAAGCGGGAGGACAAGAGACCCAGTACTTC

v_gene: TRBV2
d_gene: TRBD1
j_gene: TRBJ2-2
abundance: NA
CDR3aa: CASILQGVEGAGELFF
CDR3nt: TGTGCCAGCATCTTACAGGGGGTTGAGGGTGCCGGGGAGCTGTTTTTT

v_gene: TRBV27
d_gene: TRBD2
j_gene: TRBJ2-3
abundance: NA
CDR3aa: CASSFGVAGGDTQYF
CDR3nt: TGTGCCAGCAGTTTCGGGGTAGCGGGGGGAGATACGCAGTATTTT

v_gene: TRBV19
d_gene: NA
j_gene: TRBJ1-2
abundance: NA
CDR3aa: CASKRGAGAGYTF
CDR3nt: TGTGCCAGTAAACGGGGGGCAGGGGCTGGCTACACCTTC

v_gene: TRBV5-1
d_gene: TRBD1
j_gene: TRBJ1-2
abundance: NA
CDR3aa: CASSPGQAPPFYGYTF
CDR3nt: TGCGCCAGCAGCCCCGGACAGGCGCCACCATTCTATGGCTACACCTTC

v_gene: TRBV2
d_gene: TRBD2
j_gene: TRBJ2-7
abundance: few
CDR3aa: CASSGLADYSYEQYF
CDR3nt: TGTGCCAGCAGTGGGCTAGCGGACTACTCCTACGAGCAGTACTTC

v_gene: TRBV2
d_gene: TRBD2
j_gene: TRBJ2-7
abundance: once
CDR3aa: CASSELLAGGPYEQYF
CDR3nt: TGTGCCAGCAGTGAACTACTAGCGGGAGGGCCTTACGAGCAGTACTTC

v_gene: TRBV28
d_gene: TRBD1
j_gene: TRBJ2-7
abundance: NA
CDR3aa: CASSWDRGLYEQYF
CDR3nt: TGTGCCAGCAGTTGGGACAGGGGGCTATACGAGCAGTACTTC

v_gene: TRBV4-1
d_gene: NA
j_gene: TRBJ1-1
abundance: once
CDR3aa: CASSRLGVSEAFF
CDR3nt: TGCGCCAGCAGCCGACTCGGAGTTAGTGAAGCTTTCTTT

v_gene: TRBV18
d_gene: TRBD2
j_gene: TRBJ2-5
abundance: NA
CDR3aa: CASSPPQREDAGETQYF
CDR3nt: TGTGCCAGCTCACCACCGCAGCGGGAGGACGCGGGAGAGACCCAGTACTTC

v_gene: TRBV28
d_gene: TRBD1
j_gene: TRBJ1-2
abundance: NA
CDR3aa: CASSQRTGHYGYTF
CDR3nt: TGTGCCAGCAGCCAACGGACAGGTCACTATGGCTACACCTTC

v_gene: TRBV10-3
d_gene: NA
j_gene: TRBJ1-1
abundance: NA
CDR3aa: CAISEGVWQGSNTEAFF
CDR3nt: TGTGCCATCAGTGAGGGAGTCTGGCAGGGATCGAACACTGAAGCTTTCTTT

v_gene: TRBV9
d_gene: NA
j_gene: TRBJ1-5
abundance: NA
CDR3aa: CASSAWGGVGQPQHF
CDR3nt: TGTGCCAGCAGTGCCTGGGGCGGCGTCGGGCAGCCCCAGCATTTT

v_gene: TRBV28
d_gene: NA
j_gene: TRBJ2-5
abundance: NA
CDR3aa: CASGWAPPDQETQYF
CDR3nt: TGTGCCAGCGGTTGGGCCCCCCCAGACCAAGAGACCCAGTACTTC

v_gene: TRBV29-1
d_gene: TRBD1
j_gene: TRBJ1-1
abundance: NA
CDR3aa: CSAGEGQGLNTEAFF
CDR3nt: TGCAGCGCTGGAGAGGGACAGGGACTGAACACTGAAGCTTTCTTT

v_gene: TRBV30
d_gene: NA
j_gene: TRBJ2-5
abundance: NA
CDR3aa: CAWRAPQSVAGTQYF
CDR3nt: TGTGCCTGGAGGGCGCCCCAATCGGTCGCGGGGACCCAGTACTTC

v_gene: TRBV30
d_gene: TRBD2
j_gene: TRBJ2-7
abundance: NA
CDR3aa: CAWAPRTSGRTPYEQYF
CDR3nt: TGTGCCTGGGCACCGCGGACTAGCGGGAGGACCCCCTACGAGCAGTACTTC

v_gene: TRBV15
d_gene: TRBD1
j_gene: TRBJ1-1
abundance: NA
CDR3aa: CATSRGDRGTNTEAFF
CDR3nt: TGTGCCACCAGCAGAGGGGACAGGGGAACGAACACTGAAGCTTTCTTT

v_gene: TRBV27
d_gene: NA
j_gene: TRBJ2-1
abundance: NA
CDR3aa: CASRIDSLNEQFF
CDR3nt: TGTGCCAGCAGAATCGACTCCCTCAATGAGCAGTTCTTC

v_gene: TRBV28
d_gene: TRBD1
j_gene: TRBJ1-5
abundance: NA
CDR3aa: CASREPGQYNQPQHF
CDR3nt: TGTGCCAGCAGGGAGCCGGGACAGTACAATCAGCCCCAGCATTTT

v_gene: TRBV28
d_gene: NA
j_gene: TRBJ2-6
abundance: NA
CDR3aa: CASSAPGQPGANVLTF
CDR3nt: TGTGCCAGCAGCGCTCCAGGACAACCTGGGGCCAACGTCCTGACTTTC

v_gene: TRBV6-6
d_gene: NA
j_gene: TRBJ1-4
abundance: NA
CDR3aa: CASSYGRGGEKLFF
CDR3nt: TGTGCCAGCAGTTACGGTAGGGGAGGTGAAAAACTGTTTTTT

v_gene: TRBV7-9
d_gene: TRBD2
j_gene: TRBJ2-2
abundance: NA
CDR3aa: CASSPGTSFTGELFF
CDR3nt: TGTGCCAGCAGCCCCGGGACTAGTTTCACCGGGGAGCTGTTTTTT

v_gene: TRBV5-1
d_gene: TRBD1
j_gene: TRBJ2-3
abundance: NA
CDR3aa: CASSQDRVPDTQYF
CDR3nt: TGCGCCAGCAGCCAGGACAGGGTCCCAGATACGCAGTATTTT

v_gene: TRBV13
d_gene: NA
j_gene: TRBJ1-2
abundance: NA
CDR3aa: CASSLRQNVNYGYTF
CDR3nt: TGTGCCAGCAGCTTGAGACAGAACGTTAACTATGGCTACACCTTC

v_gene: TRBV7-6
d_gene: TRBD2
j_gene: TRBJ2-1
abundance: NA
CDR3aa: CASSLTSGNNEQFF
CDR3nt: TGTGCCAGCAGCTTAACTAGCGGTAACAATGAGCAGTTCTTC